This T cell receptor (beta chain) was profiled in a study of technical replicates of blood from several donors. Germline-derived CDR1 and CDR2 are LGHNA and YNFKEQ. The V end was cut by 4 bases, the J end by 0 bases, with 10 bases between. This CDR3 is built from 14 residues. Produced via immunoSEQ multiplex PCR; TCRdb's table is partial and in-frame only. The top ten clones hold 0.25% to 0.3% of a sample with about 73,000 clones, 93% of them seen once. The receptor was isolated from a human donor in good health. The chain joins TRBV4-2 to TRBJ2-7; D is ambiguous. The specimen was T cells isolated from PBMCs. Written as DNA, the CDR3 is TGTGCCAGCAGCCCGCGAGCGAGCTCCTACGAGCAGTACTTC. Its protein is CASSPRASSYEQYF.